The 2 T cell receptor beta chains below all came from one sample that was sequenced in a study of T cells in Graves' hyperthyroidism and ophthalmopathy. From RNA transcripts, TCR beta CDR3 regions were amplified. HTBI primers were employed in a first-round RT-PCR of the TCR CDR3. TCRdb re-analysed the multiplex PCR reads in MiXCR, keeping a single row per CDR3 protein. The repertoire consists of 400,000 to 500,000 distinct CDR3 sequences, with under 15% occurring once and the leading ten covering approximately 13%. Sequencing was carried out using blood. These receptors were taken from a man aged 18 to 35 with Graves' ophthalmopathy.

The chain carries TRBV12-3 or TRBV12-4 and TRBJ2-2, with D perhaps assigned TRBD1 or TRBD2 (5 bases each). The CDR3 is 15 amino acids. The ends were cut back, 5 bases at V and 4 bases at J, with 14 bases in the middle. The CDR3 reads CASSPGPSATGELFF. The DNA for the CDR3 is TGTGCCAGCAGTCCGGGACCCTCCGCCACCGGGGAGCTGTTTTTT.

This clonotype was counted a few times. The V and J genes are TRBV5-1 and TRBJ2-2; the D is unclear. V gave up 0 bases and J gave up 1 base, with 10 bases separating them. CDR3 size: 16 residues. Germline assignment: CDR1 SGHRS and CDR2 YFSETQ. The CDR3 DNA reads TGCGCCAGCAGCTTGGTTGGTGGGCAGAACACCGGGGAGCTGTTTTTT. Translated: CASSLVGGQNTGELFF.